This TCR beta chain was profiled in a study of spatial heterogeneity in lung cancer. Germline V gives CDR1 DFQATT, CDR2 SNEGSKA (reference sequence). The CDR3 is made up of 15 amino acids. V was clipped by 7 bases and J by 0 bases, with 19 bases between them. Broader study findings: Counts that tracked tumor mutation counts were those of expanded intratumoral alpha and beta TCRs.

Stated time point: sample taken at primary tumor resection. Whole RNA was taken from tumor, nontumor lung or frozen PBMC; it was then sequenced unsorted. Every TCR cDNA molecule carried a tag that served as a unique molecular identifier. TCRdb re-derived calls from the 5' RACE reads in MiXCR, one entry per CDR3 protein. This sample has around 7,800 distinct CDR3 sequences, with approximately 8% found just once. By share of the sample, this clonotype is medium-sized. As yet, its antigen is unknown. The sequence came from a male donor with early-stage non-small cell lung cancer. The chain carries TRBV20-1 and TRBJ2-7; weak D call: TRBD2 (6 bases). This sample comprised lung tumor tissue, obtained at surgery. The CDR3 nucleotides are TGCAGTGGTACACTCGGACTATCGGACTCCTACGAGCAGTACTTC. It encodes CSGTLGLSDSYEQYF.